This entry lists 22 T cell receptor beta chains sequenced from one sample in a study of blood T cells in healthy people across ages. Combining a sample-barcoded 5' primer with a J-beta primer mix, a second PCR ran for roughly 7 to 12 cycles. TCRdb called the 5' RACE reads again in MiXCR, with one record for every CDR3 protein. Of fewer than 1.5 million distinct CDR3 sequences in the sample, roughly 45% were seen once. The specimen sequenced was blood. The receptors were gathered from a woman in her late teens or twenties in good health.

This clonotype was detected only a few times. This chain uses TRBV2 with TRBJ1-1; D possibly corresponds to TRBD1 (5 bases). Germline CDR1 is SNHLY and CDR2 is FYNNEI. This CDR3 has 15 residues. Trimming took 3 bases from V and 2 from J, leaving 13 bases between them. The CDR3 sequence is CASSESGQVNTEAFF. DNA for the CDR3: TGTGCCAGCAGTGAGTCGGGGCAGGTTAACACTGAAGCTTTCTTT. Together with reference TRBV2 and TRBJ1-1, the CDR3 gives the full variable domain: EPEVTQTPSHQVTQMGQEVILRCVPISNHLYFYWYRQILGQKVEFLVSFYNNEISEKSEIFDDQFSVERPDGSNFTLKIRSTKLEDSAMYFCASSESGQVNTEAFFGQGTRLTVV.

V usage is TRBV12-3 or TRBV12-4 and J usage is TRBJ1-2; weak D call: TRBD1 (5 bases). The CDR3 consists of 14 residues. With 4 bases removed from V and 8 bases from J, the gap between germline ends came to 17 bases. In DNA, the CDR3 is TGTGCCAGCAGTTACGAACCAGGGCTAAAGGGCTACACCTTC. Its translation: CASSYEPGLKGYTF.

The rearrangement uses TRBV5-6 and TRBJ2-3; 11 positions match TRBD2. This CDR3 region has 17 residues. Germline V gives CDR1 SGHDT, CDR2 YYEEEE. Losses at the gene ends were 4 bases for V and 6 bases for J; bases not matched to a gene: 13. CDR3 region: CASSLYTSGSLGDTQYF. As DNA, the CDR3 is TGTGCCAGCAGCCTATATACTAGCGGGAGCTTGGGTGATACGCAGTATTTT.

V and J are TRBV5-1 and TRBJ2-1; possible D gene TRBD2, 5 bases. The CDR3 runs 12 residues. The germline CDR1 and CDR2 sequences are SGHRS and YFSETQ. The V end was cut by 5 bases, the J end by 6 bases, with 9 bases between. The CDR3 here is CASRGSSNEQFF. The CDR3 coding sequence is TGCGCCAGCAGGGGGAGCTCCAATGAGCAGTTCTTC.

In its sample, this clonotype was seen a few times. This chain uses TRBV15 with TRBJ2-2; D tentatively reads TRBD1 or TRBD2 (5 bases each). CDR1 and CDR2 (germline): LNHNV, YYDKDF (reference sequence). V was shortened by 0 bases and J by 4 bases, with 24 bases between the two germline ends. This CDR3 region has 20 residues. CDR3 bases: TGTGCCACCAGCAGAGAATCGGTAGGGCCTCCGGGACGCCGCACCGGGGAGCTGTTTTTT. Translating gives CATSRESVGPPGRRTGELFF. The entire variable domain, with the rest obtained from reference TRBV15 and TRBJ2-2, is as follows: DAMVIQNPRYQVTQFGKPVTLSCSQTLNHNVMYWYQQKSSQAPKLLFHYYDKDFNNEADTPDNFQSRRPNTSFCFLDIRSPGLGDTAMYLCATSRESVGPPGRRTGELFFGEGSRLTVL.

This clonotype showed up just a few times. The J gene is TRBJ2-5, the V gene TRBV2, with no clear D. V gave up 10 bases and J gave up 3 bases, with 15 bases separating them. The V gene's germline CDR1 is SNHLY and CDR2 FYNNEI. This CDR3 is 13 amino acids long. CDR3 loop: CATSKELEETQYF. CDR3 in DNA: TGTGCCACCAGCAAAGAACTCGAAGAGACCCAGTACTTC. The full variable domain, rest sourced from reference TRBV2 and TRBJ2-5, is EPEVTQTPSHQVTQMGQEVILRCVPISNHLYFYWYRQILGQKVEFLVSFYNNEISEKSEIFDDQFSVERPDGSNFTLKIRSTKLEDSAMYFCATSKELEETQYFGPGTRLLVL.

Points on this clonotype: Being one base from a much bigger clone, this may be a read error. The chain uses TRBV12-3 or TRBV12-4 and TRBJ2-1; 10 positions agree with TRBD2. J lost 0 bases, V lost 10 bases, and 18 bases had no gene match. This CDR3 is 19 amino acids long. DNA of the CDR3: TGTGCCATCGAAGGGGCAGGACTAGCGGACTGGAGCTCCTACAATGAGCAGTTCTTC. This codes for CAIEGAGLADWSSYNEQFF.

The genes are TRBV4-2 and TRBJ2-1; no clear D gene. This CDR3 comprises 13 residues. V was pared by 0 bases and J by 7 bases, with 7 bases between. Germline V lookup: CDR1 LGHNA, CDR2 YNFKEQ. CDR3 amino acids: CASSQEPGNEQFF. In DNA, the CDR3 is TGTGCCAGCAGCCAAGAACCCGGGAATGAGCAGTTCTTC.

This clonotype was observed a handful of times. The rearrangement links TRBV5-1 to TRBJ2-7; D might be TRBD2 (5 bases). CDR1 is SGHRS, CDR2 YFSETQ, per germline. There are 15 residues in the CDR3. Trimming pared 1 base from V and 1 base from J, leaving 12 bases between. CDR3 sequence reads: CASSLTGSGSYEQYF. Written as DNA, the CDR3 is TGCGCCAGCAGCTTGACGGGGAGTGGGTCCTACGAGCAGTACTTC.

The chain carries TRBV2 and TRBJ2-1, with 13 bases aligning to TRBD2. Germline V gene sequence: CDR1 SNHLY, CDR2 FYNNEI. The trim removed 2 bases at V and 0 bases at J, leaving 7 bases unmatched. CDR3 length: 19 amino acids. CDR3 sequence: CASSERRTSGGNSYNEQFF. The CDR3 DNA reads as TGTGCCAGCAGTGAACGGCGGACTAGCGGGGGTAACTCCTACAATGAGCAGTTCTTC. Variable domain in full (rest from reference TRBV2 and TRBJ2-1): EPEVTQTPSHQVTQMGQEVILRCVPISNHLYFYWYRQILGQKVEFLVSFYNNEISEKSEIFDDQFSVERPDGSNFTLKIRSTKLEDSAMYFCASSERRTSGGNSYNEQFFGPGTRLTVL.

This rearrangement joins TRBV3-1 to TRBJ1-2; D may be TRBD1 (5 bases). Trimming left V 0 bases short and J 6 bases short, with 14 bases between. This CDR3 contains 15 residues. Germline V CDR1 and CDR2: LGHDT, YNNKEL (reference sequence). The CDR3 sequence is CASSQEIAGLDGYTF. The CDR3 DNA reads as TGTGCCAGCAGCCAAGAAATCGCAGGGCTTGATGGCTACACCTTC. Supplemented by reference TRBV3-1 and TRBJ1-2, the full variable domain reads DTAVSQTPKYLVTQMGNDKSIKCEQNLGHDTMYWYKQDSKKFLKIMFSYNNKELIINETVPNRFSPKSPDKAHLNLHINSLELGDSAVYFCASSQEIAGLDGYTFGSGTRLTVV.

The CDR3 nucleotides read TGTGCCAGCAGCTTACGGACAGGGGGCTACGAAAAACTGTTTTTT. It translates to CASSLRTGGYEKLFF. The rearrangement joins TRBV7-9 to TRBJ1-4; 11 bases align to TRBD1. Germline CDR1 reads SEHNR; CDR2 reads FQNEAQ (reference sequence). This CDR3 is 15 amino acids long. The junction had 4 bases not matched to a gene; V was cut back by 2 bases and J by 8 bases.

The chain combines TRBV7-9 with TRBJ2-3; TRBD2 might be the D (6 bases). V gave up 7 bases and J gave up 0 bases, with 14 bases separating them. This CDR3 is 15 amino acids long. Germline-derived CDR1 and CDR2 are SEHNR and FQNEAQ (reference sequence). The DNA for the CDR3 is TGTGCCAGCACCGAGTGGGGGGACAGCACAGATACGCAGTATTTT. Translating gives CASTEWGDSTDTQYF.

This clonotype was counted only a few times. The genes are TRBV20-1 and TRBJ1-2; D not certain. Germline V gives CDR1 DFQATT, CDR2 SNEGSKA (reference sequence). The V end lost 0 bases, the J end lost 0 bases, and 20 bases lay between the germline ends. The CDR3 sequence is 18 residues long. CDR3 sequence: CSARDLDAPHDANYGYTF. CDR3 in DNA: TGCAGTGCTAGAGATCTGGATGCACCACACGACGCTAACTATGGCTACACCTTC.

The genes are TRBV2 and TRBJ1-5; D gene ambiguous. V was cut by 5 bases and J by 0 bases, with 14 bases left in between. Germline V gene sequence: CDR1 SNHLY, CDR2 FYNNEI. The CDR3 loop spans 16 amino acids. Here the CDR3 DNA reads TGTGCCAGCAGTCTCCGGGTTCATAATAGCAATCAGCCCCAGCATTTT. Protein sequence: CASSLRVHNSNQPQHF. The full variable domain, rest sourced from reference TRBV2 and TRBJ1-5, is EPEVTQTPSHQVTQMGQEVILRCVPISNHLYFYWYRQILGQKVEFLVSFYNNEISEKSEIFDDQFSVERPDGSNFTLKIRSTKLEDSAMYFCASSLRVHNSNQPQHFGDGTRLSIL.

About this clonotype: One junction end disagrees with the germline gene, perhaps due to a read error. CDR3 region: CANSGLAYWGDTQYF. DNA for the CDR3: TGTGCCAACAGTGGGCTAGCTTATTGGGGGGATACGCAGTATTTT. The rearrangement links TRBV6-1 to TRBJ2-3; possibly TRBD1 or TRBD2 for D (5 bases each). The CDR3 loop spans 15 amino acids. Germline values: CDR1 MNHNS, CDR2 SASEGT.

The chain's CDR3 is CASSDRSSGRYETQYF. In DNA form, the CDR3 reads TGTGCCAGCAGTGATCGGTCTAGCGGGAGGTACGAGACCCAGTACTTC. The V gene is TRBV25-1, the J gene TRBJ2-5, with 11 bases identical to TRBD2. The CDR3 is 16 residues long. Germline CDR1 MGHDK, CDR2 SYGVNS. With 3 bases clipped from V and 5 bases from J, the junction kept 8 bases outside the gene matches.

J is TRBJ2-1 and V is TRBV3-1; D tentatively reads TRBD1 or TRBD2 (6 bases each). Trimming cost V 1 base and J 8 bases, with 15 bases left between them. Per the germline V gene, CDR1 is LGHDT and CDR2 is YNNKEL (reference sequence). This CDR3 has 15 residues. CDR3 bases: TGTGCCAGCAGCCAAGCTCGAGGGGGGCGCGATGAGCAGTTCTTC. Translated: CASSQARGGRDEQFF.

In the case of this clonotype: Its ends do not fully match the called genes, so a read error is possible. DNA of the CDR3: TGTGCCAGCAGTTCTGGGGGGCTGGGGAAAGATACGCGGTATTTT. Translating it yields CASSSGGLGKDTRYF. This chain joins TRBV28 and TRBJ2-3, with D possibly being TRBD1 or TRBD2 (6 bases each). The CDR3 is made up of 15 amino acids. Germline assignment: CDR1 MDHEN and CDR2 SYDVKM.

In its sample, this clonotype was seen a few times. This chain links TRBV14 with TRBJ1-2; D gene unclear. The V end lost 3 bases, the J end lost 8 bases, and 13 bases lay between the germline ends. The CDR3 is made up of 13 amino acids. Looked up from germline, CDR1 is SGHDN and CDR2 is FVKESK. In DNA form, the CDR3 reads TGTGCCAGCAGCCATACCGGGAGCCAGGGCTACACCTTC. Residues: CASSHTGSQGYTF.

The chain combines TRBV29-1 with TRBJ2-1; possibly TRBD2 for D (8 bases). The ends were cut back, 2 bases at V and 6 bases at J, with 20 bases in the middle. The germline V gene encodes CDR1 SQVTM and CDR2 ANQGSEA. CDR3 size: 16 residues. The CDR3 here is CSVELAGRGLANEQFF. The CDR3 bases are TGCAGCGTTGAACTAGCCGGGAGGGGGCTAGCCAATGAGCAGTTCTTC.

This clonotype showed up just once. The gene calls are TRBV20-1 and TRBJ1-4; TRBD1 agrees at 7 bases. With 8 bases clipped from V and 3 bases from J, the junction kept 6 bases outside the gene matches. CDR3 size: 13 residues. Looked up from germline, CDR1 is DFQATT and CDR2 is SNEGSKA (reference sequence). This CDR3 is CSTPGGSNEKLFF. CDR3 nucleotide sequence: TGCAGTACACCAGGGGGGTCTAATGAAAAACTGTTTTTT.